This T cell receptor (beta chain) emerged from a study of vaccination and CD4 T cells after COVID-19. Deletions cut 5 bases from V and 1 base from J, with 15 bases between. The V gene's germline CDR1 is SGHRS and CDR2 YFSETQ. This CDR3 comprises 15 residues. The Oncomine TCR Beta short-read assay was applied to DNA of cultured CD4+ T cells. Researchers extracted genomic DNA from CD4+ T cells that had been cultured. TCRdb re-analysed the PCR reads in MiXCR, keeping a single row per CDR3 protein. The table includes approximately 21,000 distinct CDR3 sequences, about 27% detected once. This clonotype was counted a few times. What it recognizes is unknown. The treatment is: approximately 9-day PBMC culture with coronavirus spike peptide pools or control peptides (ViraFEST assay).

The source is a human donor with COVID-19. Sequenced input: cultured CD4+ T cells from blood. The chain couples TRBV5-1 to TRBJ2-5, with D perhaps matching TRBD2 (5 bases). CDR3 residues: CASRSRSSVQETQYF. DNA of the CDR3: TGCGCCAGCAGGTCCCGTAGTAGCGTCCAAGAGACCCAGTACTTC. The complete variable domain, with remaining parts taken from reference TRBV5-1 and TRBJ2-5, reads KAGVTQTPRYLIKTRGQQVTLSCSPISGHRSVSWYQQTPGQGLQFLFEYFSETQRNKGNFPGRFSGRQFSNSRSEMNVSTLELGDSALYLCASRSRSSVQETQYFGPGTRLLVL.